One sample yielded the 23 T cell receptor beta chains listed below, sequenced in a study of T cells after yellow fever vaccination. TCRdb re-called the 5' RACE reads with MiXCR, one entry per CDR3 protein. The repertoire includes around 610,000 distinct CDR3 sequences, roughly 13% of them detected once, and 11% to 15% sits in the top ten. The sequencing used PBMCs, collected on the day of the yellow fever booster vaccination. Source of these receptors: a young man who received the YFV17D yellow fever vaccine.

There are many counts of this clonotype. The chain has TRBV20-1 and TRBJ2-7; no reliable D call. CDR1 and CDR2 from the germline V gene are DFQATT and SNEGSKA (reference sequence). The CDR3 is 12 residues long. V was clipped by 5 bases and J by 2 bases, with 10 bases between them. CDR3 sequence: CSAQTETYEQYF. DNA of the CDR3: TGCAGTGCTCAAACTGAGACCTACGAGCAGTACTTC.

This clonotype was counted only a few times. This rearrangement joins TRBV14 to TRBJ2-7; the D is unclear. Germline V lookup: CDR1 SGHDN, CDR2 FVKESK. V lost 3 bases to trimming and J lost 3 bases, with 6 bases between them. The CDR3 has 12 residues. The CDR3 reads CASSHVYYEQYF. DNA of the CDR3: TGTGCCAGCAGCCATGTTTACTACGAGCAGTACTTC.

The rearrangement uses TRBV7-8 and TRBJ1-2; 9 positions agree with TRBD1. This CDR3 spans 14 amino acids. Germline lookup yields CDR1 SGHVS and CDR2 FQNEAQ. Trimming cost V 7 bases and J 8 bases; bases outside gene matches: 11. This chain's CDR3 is CASTPPGTGYGYTF. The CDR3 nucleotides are TGTGCCAGCACCCCGCCCGGGACAGGGTACGGCTACACCTTC.

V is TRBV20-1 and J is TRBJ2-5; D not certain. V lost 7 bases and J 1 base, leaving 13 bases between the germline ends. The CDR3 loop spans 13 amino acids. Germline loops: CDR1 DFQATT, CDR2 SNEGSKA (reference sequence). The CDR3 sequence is CSVKTTAQETQYF. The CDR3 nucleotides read TGCAGTGTTAAGACCACAGCCCAAGAGACCCAGTACTTC.

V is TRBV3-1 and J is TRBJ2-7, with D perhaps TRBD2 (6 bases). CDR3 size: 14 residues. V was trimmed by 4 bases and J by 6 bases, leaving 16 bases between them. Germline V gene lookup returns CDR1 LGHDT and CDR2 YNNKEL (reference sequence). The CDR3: CASSPGGEDPEQYF. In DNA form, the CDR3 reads TGTGCCAGCAGCCCCGGCGGGGAAGATCCCGAGCAGTACTTC.

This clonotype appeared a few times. CDR3 region: CASSERLAHSGANVLTF. The CDR3 DNA reads as TGTGCCAGCAGTGAAAGACTAGCCCACTCTGGGGCCAACGTCCTGACTTTC. The chain carries TRBV6-1 and TRBJ2-6, with TRBD2 matching 7 bases. CDR1 and CDR2 (germline): MNHNS, SASEGT. V gave up 2 bases and J gave up 0 bases; unmatched junction bases: 4. The CDR3 is made up of 17 amino acids.

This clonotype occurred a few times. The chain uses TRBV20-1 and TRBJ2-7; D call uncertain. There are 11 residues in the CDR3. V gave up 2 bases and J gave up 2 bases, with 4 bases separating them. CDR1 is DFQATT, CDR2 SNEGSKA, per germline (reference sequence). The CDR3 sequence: CSARSPYEQYF. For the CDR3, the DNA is TGCAGTGCTAGATCACCCTACGAGCAGTACTTC.

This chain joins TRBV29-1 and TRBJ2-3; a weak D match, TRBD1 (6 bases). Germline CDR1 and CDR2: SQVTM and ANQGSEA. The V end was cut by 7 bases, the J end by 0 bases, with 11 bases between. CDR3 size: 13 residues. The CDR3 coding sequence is TGCAGCGCCAAGAGGGGGAGCACAGATACGCAGTATTTT. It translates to CSAKRGSTDTQYF.

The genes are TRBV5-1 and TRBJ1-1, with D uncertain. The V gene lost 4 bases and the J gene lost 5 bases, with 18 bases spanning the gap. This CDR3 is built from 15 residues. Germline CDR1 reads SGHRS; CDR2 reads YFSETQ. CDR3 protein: CASSVPLDRGTEAFF. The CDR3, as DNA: TGCGCCAGCAGCGTGCCGCTTGACCGCGGGACTGAAGCTTTCTTT.

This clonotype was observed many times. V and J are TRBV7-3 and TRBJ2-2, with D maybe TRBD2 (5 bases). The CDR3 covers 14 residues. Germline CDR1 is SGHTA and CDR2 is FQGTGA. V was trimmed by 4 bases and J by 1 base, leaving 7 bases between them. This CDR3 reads CASSSGVNTGELFF. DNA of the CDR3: TGTGCCAGCAGCTCCGGGGTGAACACCGGGGAGCTGTTTTTT.

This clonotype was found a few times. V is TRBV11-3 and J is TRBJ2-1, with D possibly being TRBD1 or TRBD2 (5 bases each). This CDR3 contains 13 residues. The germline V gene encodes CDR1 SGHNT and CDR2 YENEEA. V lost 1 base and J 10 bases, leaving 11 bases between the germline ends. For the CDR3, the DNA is TGTGCCAGCAGCTTAGTGACGGGACCCGAGCAGTTCTTC. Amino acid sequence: CASSLVTGPEQFF.

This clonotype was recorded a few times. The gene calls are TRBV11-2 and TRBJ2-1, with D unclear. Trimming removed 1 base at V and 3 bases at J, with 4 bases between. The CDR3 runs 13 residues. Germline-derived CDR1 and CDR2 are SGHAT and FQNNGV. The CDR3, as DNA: TGTGCCAGCAGCTTAGCGATCTACAATGAGCAGTTCTTC. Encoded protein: CASSLAIYNEQFF.

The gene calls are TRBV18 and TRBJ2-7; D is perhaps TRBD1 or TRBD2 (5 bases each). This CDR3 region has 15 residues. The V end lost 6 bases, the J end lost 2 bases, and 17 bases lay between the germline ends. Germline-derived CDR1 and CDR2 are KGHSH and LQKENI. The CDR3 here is CASSPLGTLTYEQYF. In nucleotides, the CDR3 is TGTGCCAGCTCCCCCCTTGGGACGCTGACCTACGAGCAGTACTTC.

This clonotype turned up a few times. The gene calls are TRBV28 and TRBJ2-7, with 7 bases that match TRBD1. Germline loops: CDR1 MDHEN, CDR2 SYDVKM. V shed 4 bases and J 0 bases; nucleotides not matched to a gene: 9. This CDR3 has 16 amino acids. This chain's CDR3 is CASSSPGQPSSYEQYF. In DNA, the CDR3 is TGTGCCAGCAGTTCTCCGGGACAGCCAAGCTCCTACGAGCAGTACTTC. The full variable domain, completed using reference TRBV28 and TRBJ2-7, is DVKVTQSSRYLVKRTGEKVFLECVQDMDHENMFWYRQDPGLGLRLIYFSYDVKMKEKGDIPEGYSVSREKKERFSLILESASTNQTSMYLCASSSPGQPSSYEQYFGPGTRLTVT.

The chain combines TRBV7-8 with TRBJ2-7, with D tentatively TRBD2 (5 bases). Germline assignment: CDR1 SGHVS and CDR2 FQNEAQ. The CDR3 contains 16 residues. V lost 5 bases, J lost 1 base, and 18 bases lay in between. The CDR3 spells CASSPLGSARSYEQYF. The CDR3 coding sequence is TGTGCCAGCAGCCCCCTTGGTAGCGCACGTTCCTACGAGCAGTACTTC.

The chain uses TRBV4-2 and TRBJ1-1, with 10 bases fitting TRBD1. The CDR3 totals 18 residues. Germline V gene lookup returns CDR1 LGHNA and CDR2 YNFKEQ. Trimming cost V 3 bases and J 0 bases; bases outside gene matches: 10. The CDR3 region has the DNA TGTGCCAGCAGCCATAACCGGGACAGGGGAACAATGAACACTGAAGCTTTCTTT. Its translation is CASSHNRDRGTMNTEAFF.

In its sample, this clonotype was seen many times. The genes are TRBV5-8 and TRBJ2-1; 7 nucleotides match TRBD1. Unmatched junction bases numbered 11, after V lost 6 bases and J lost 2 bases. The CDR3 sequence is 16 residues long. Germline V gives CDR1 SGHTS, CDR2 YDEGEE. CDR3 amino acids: CASTPTLTGPYNEQFF. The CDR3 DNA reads TGTGCCAGCACCCCTACGTTGACAGGGCCCTACAATGAGCAGTTCTTC.

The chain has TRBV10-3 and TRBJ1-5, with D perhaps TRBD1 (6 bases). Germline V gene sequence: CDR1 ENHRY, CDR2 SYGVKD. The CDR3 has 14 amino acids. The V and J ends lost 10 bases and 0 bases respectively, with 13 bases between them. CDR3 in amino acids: CATTGSYSNQPQHF. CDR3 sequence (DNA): TGTGCCACCACAGGGTCTTATAGCAATCAGCCCCAGCATTTT.

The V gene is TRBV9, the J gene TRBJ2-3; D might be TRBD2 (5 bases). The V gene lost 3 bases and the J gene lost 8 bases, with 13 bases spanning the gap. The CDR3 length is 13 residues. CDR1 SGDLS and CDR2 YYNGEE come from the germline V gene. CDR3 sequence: CASSGGTRGTQYF. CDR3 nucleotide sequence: TGTGCCAGCAGCGGGGGAACTAGAGGTACGCAGTATTTT.

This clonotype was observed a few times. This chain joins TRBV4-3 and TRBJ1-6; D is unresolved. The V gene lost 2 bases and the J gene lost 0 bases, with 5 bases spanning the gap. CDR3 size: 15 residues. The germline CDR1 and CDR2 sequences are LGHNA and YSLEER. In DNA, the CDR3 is TGCGCCAGCAGCCAAACCATCTCCTATAATTCACCCCTCCACTTT. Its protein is CASSQTISYNSPLHF.

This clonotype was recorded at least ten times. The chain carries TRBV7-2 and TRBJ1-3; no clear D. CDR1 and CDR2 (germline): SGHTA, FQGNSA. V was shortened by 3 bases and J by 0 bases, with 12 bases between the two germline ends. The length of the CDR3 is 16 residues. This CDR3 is CASSLVDLSSGNTIYF. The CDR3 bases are TGTGCCAGCAGCTTGGTTGACCTGAGCTCTGGAAACACCATATATTTT.

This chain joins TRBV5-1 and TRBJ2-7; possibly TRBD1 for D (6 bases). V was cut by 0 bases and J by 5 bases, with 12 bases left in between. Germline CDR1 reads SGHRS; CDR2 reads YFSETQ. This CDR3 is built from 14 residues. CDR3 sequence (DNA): TGCGCCAGCAGCTTGGTCAGGGGTGGGGACGAGCAGTACTTC. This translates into CASSLVRGGDEQYF.

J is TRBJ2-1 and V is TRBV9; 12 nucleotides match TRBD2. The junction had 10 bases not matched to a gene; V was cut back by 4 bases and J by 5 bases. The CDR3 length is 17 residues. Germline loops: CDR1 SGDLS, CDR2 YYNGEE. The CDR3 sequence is CASSPLQWTSGNNEQFF. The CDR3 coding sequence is TGTGCCAGCAGCCCCCTTCAGTGGACTAGCGGGAACAATGAGCAGTTCTTC.